The 26 T cell receptor beta chains below come from one sample, sequenced in a study of T cell responses to AZD1222 COVID-19 vaccine. Clones were read by immunoSEQ multiplex PCR, and TCRdb kept only the in-frame ones, dropping some. This table holds 130,000 or so clones, under 95% found once. This material consisted of peripheral blood, taken 28 days after the second dose of the MenACWY control vaccine. These receptors were obtained from an adult who received the MenACWY meningococcal vaccine as a control.

CDR3 amino acids: CASSPLASGGYQETQYF. DNA for the CDR3: TGTGCCAGCAGCCCCTTGGCTAGCGGGGGGTACCAAGAGACCCAGTACTTC. J is TRBJ2-5 and V is TRBV7-6; 11 positions match TRBD2. The ends lost 5 bases at V and 0 bases at J; junction bases unmatched: 8. The CDR3 covers 17 residues. Germline CDR1 is SGHVS and CDR2 is FNYEAQ.

The CDR3 is CASSLRWDRGSVEQFF. CDR3 bases: TGTGCCAGCAGCTTACGTTGGGACAGGGGGTCTGTTGAGCAGTTCTTC. The rearrangement links TRBV7-2 to TRBJ2-1; 11 bases align to TRBD1. V trimming: 2 bases; J trimming: 9 bases; junction bases outside the gene matches: 9. Per germline, CDR1 SGHTA and CDR2 FQGNSA. CDR3 length: 16 amino acids.

The V gene is TRBV29-1, the J gene TRBJ1-1; D unclear. The CDR3 length is 12 residues. Germline assignment: CDR1 SQVTM and CDR2 ANQGSEA. Trimming shortened V by 4 bases and J by 7 bases, and 13 bases separated the two germline ends. In nucleotides, the CDR3 is TGCAGCGTTGCCCCAGGCGGGGTTGAAGCTTTCTTT. As protein: CSVAPGGVEAFF. Looking up the rest from reference TRBV29-1 and TRBJ1-1 gives the full variable domain: SAVISQKPSRDICQRGTSLTIQCQVDSQVTMMFWYRQQPGQSLTLIATANQGSEATYESGFVIDKFPISRPNLTFSTLTVSNMSPEDSSIYLCSVAPGGVEAFFGQGTRLTVV.

The table lists this clone with a count of one. The J gene is TRBJ2-4, the V gene TRBV7-2; 9 bases are a match to TRBD1. There are 15 residues in the CDR3. The germline V gene encodes CDR1 SGHTA and CDR2 FQGNSA. With V trimmed by 5 bases and J by 5 bases, 7 bases remained unmatched. The CDR3, as DNA: TGTGCCAGCAGCCGCGGACAGGGGTGGGAAAACATTCAGTACTTC. This sequence encodes CASSRGQGWENIQYF.

Remarks on this clone: The same CDR3 arises from other DNA sequences in this sample as well. V gene TRBV28 combines with J gene TRBJ1-2; tentatively, D is TRBD1 (5 bases). V was trimmed by 2 bases and J by 4 bases, leaving 8 bases between them. Germline CDR1 reads MDHEN; CDR2 reads SYDVKM. This CDR3 is 13 amino acids long. The CDR3 sequence is CASSLTTAYGYTF. In nucleotides, the CDR3 is TGTGCCAGCAGTTTAACGACAGCCTATGGCTACACCTTC.

This clone has more than one count but fewer than ten. The V gene is TRBV5-1, the J gene TRBJ2-1; the match to TRBD1 covers 11 bases. In germline, CDR1 is SGHRS, CDR2 YFSETQ. This CDR3 has 14 amino acids. V trimming: 4 bases; J trimming: 5 bases; junction bases outside the gene matches: 2. CDR3 nucleotides: TGCGCCAGCAGCGGGACAGGGGGTAACAATGAGCAGTTCTTC. Translation: CASSGTGGNNEQFF.

The chain has TRBV28 and TRBJ2-7; D is tentatively TRBD1 or TRBD2 (6 bases each). This CDR3 has 14 residues. The germline V gene encodes CDR1 MDHEN and CDR2 SYDVKM. The V end was cut by 6 bases, the J end by 2 bases, with 14 bases between. This CDR3 reads CASSPMGGTYEQYF. The DNA of the CDR3 is TGTGCCAGCAGCCCCATGGGGGGCACCTACGAGCAGTACTTC. Combining the CDR3 with reference TRBV28 and TRBJ2-7 gives the whole variable domain DVKVTQSSRYLVKRTGEKVFLECVQDMDHENMFWYRQDPGLGLRLIYFSYDVKMKEKGDIPEGYSVSREKKERFSLILESASTNQTSMYLCASSPMGGTYEQYFGPGTRLTVT.

This chain uses TRBV24-1 with TRBJ2-4; D gene unclear. Germline V gives CDR1 KGHDR, CDR2 SFDVKD. CDR3 length: 11 amino acids. V was clipped by 5 bases and J by 5 bases, with 3 bases between them. CDR3 residues: CATSAQNIQYF. The CDR3 DNA follows: TGTGCCACCAGTGCCCAAAACATTCAGTACTTC.

CDR3 residues: CASSEYGLRVTEEKLFF. The CDR3 nucleotides read TGTGCCAGCAGTGAATACGGCCTTCGGGTAACGGAGGAAAAACTGTTTTTT. This chain connects TRBV2 to TRBJ1-4; D is unresolved. Trimming removed 2 bases from V and 8 bases from J, with 21 bases in between. CDR1 SNHLY and CDR2 FYNNEI come from the germline V gene. The CDR3 covers 17 residues.

The chain uses TRBV28 and TRBJ1-3, with 7 bases that match TRBD1. Losses at the gene ends were 6 bases for V and 16 bases for J; bases not matched to a gene: 9. The CDR3 sequence is 11 residues long. CDR1 and CDR2 (germline): MDHEN, SYDVKM. In DNA, the CDR3 is TGTGCCAGCAGCTTCTCGACAGGGATTTATTTT. It translates to CASSFSTGIYF. The full variable domain, its missing parts supplied by reference TRBV28 and TRBJ1-3, is DVKVTQSSRYLVKRTGEKVFLECVQDMDHENMFWYRQDPGLGLRLIYFSYDVKMKEKGDIPEGYSVSREKKERFSLILESASTNQTSMYLCASSFSTGIYFGEGSWLTVV.

The chain is built from TRBV19 and TRBJ1-1; D not certain. V lost 1 base and J 0 bases, leaving 6 bases between the germline ends. The CDR3 has 14 amino acids. In germline, CDR1 is LNHDA, CDR2 SQIVND (reference sequence). CDR3 nucleotides: TGTGCCAGTAGTATAGTCGAGATGAACACTGAAGCTTTCTTT. Its protein product is CASSIVEMNTEAFF.

This clone was seen only a few times. The chain couples TRBV28 to TRBJ1-1; D gene ambiguous. Trimming removed 3 bases at V and 1 base at J, with 3 bases between. In germline, CDR1 is MDHEN, CDR2 SYDVKM. The CDR3 totals 12 residues. The DNA for the CDR3 is TGTGCCAGCAGTTTCGGGAACACTGAAGCTTTCTTT. It is translated as CASSFGNTEAFF.

The chain carries TRBV5-1 and TRBJ1-2; D is possibly TRBD1 (5 bases). V shed 4 bases and J shed 4 bases, with 17 bases lying between them. CDR1 is SGHRS and CDR2 is YFSETQ in the germline V gene. The CDR3 contains 15 residues. In nucleotides, the CDR3 is TGCGCCAGCAGCCTCCCTTCGGGAGGGGTCTATGGCTACACCTTC. It translates to CASSLPSGGVYGYTF.

The chain employs TRBV19 and TRBJ1-3; 8 bases map to TRBD1. J gave up 2 bases and V 4 bases, and 10 bases lay outside the gene matches. CDR1 is LNHDA and CDR2 is SQIVND in the germline V gene (reference sequence). CDR3 length: 17 residues. CDR3 amino acids: CASSTLDRGRTGNTIYF. The CDR3 DNA sequence: TGTGCCAGTAGTACCCTCGACAGGGGACGAACTGGAAACACCATATATTTT. The full variable domain, completed using reference TRBV19 and TRBJ1-3, is DGGITQSPKYLFRKEGQNVTLSCEQNLNHDAMYWYRQDPGQGLRLIYYSQIVNDFQKGDIAEGYSVSREKKESFPLTVTSAQKNPTAFYLCASSTLDRGRTGNTIYFGEGSWLTVV.

V is TRBV6-2 or TRBV6-3 and J is TRBJ1-5; D is uncertain. The CDR3 covers 14 residues. V was cut by 2 bases and J by 6 bases, with 11 bases left in between. Germline-derived CDR1 and CDR2 are MNHEY and SVGEGT. This chain's CDR3 is CASSYEAGIQPQHF. Here the CDR3 DNA reads TGTGCCAGCAGTTACGAGGCGGGGATTCAGCCCCAGCATTTT.

This chain joins TRBV28 and TRBJ2-1; 7 bases align to TRBD1. CDR1 MDHEN and CDR2 SYDVKM come from the germline V gene. V shed 5 bases, J shed 1 base, and the junction held 11 bases outside the gene matches. This CDR3 spans 17 amino acids. The CDR3 loop reads CASSPMTGWQSYNEQFF. CDR3 in DNA: TGTGCCAGCAGTCCCATGACAGGGTGGCAATCCTACAATGAGCAGTTCTTC.

This clone was seen a handful of times. The J gene is TRBJ1-1, the V gene TRBV29-1; D is ambiguous. Per the germline V gene, CDR1 is SQVTM and CDR2 is ANQGSEA. The CDR3 has 13 residues. Between the trimmed V and J ends, which lost 5 bases and 5 bases, there was a span of 15 bases. The CDR3 bases are TGCAGCGTTCTCGCCGCTCCGAGGACTGAAGCTTTCTTT. Its translation: CSVLAAPRTEAFF.

This clone was detected only once. The CDR3 nucleotides are TGTGCCAGCCGGAACCAAGAGACCCAGTACTTC. Protein product: CASRNQETQYF. The chain uses TRBV6-5 and TRBJ2-5, with D uncertain. The CDR3 covers 11 residues. Germline loops: CDR1 MNHEY, CDR2 SVGAGI. The ends were cut back, 8 bases at V and 0 bases at J, with 4 bases in the middle.

The J gene is TRBJ2-3, the V gene TRBV19; possible D gene TRBD2, 6 bases. The V end lost 3 bases, the J end lost 14 bases, and 18 bases lay between the germline ends. The CDR3 consists of 13 residues. From germline, CDR1 is LNHDA and CDR2 SQIVND (reference sequence). Written as DNA, the CDR3 is TGTGCCAGTAGTATCCCGGGACTCTCCTTCCCGTATTTT. This translates into CASSIPGLSFPYF.

The chain has TRBV4-3 and TRBJ1-1, with D hard to call. The CDR3 sequence is 15 residues long. V lost 4 bases and J 6 bases, leaving 18 bases between the germline ends. Germline-derived CDR1 and CDR2 are LGHNA and YSLEER. This CDR3 is CASSLGRAPNSEAFF. In DNA, the CDR3 is TGCGCCAGCAGCCTAGGCCGGGCGCCTAACTCTGAAGCTTTCTTT.

The chain employs TRBV7-8 and TRBJ1-3, with unresolved D. Trimming stripped 4 bases from V and 8 bases from J, with 6 bases between. Germline V gene sequence: CDR1 SGHVS, CDR2 FQNEAQ. The length of the CDR3 is 11 residues. Here the CDR3 DNA reads TGTGCCAGCAGCTCTCGGGACACCATATATTTT. It codes for CASSSRDTIYF. The variable domain in full, completed from reference TRBV7-8 and TRBJ1-3, reads GAGVSQSPRYKVAKRGQDVALRCDPISGHVSLFWYQQALGQGPEFLTYFQNEAQLDKSGLPSDRFFAERPEGSVSTLKIQRTQQEDSAVYLCASSSRDTIYFGEGSWLTVV.

The count of this clone is one. The V and J genes are TRBV19 and TRBJ1-4; 8 bases are shared with TRBD1. J gave up 7 bases and V 9 bases, and 4 bases lay outside the gene matches. This CDR3 is 12 amino acids long. Per germline, CDR1 LNHDA and CDR2 SQIVND (reference sequence). CDR3 in DNA: TGTGCCAGCGGGACAGGAATTGAAAAACTGTTTTTT. It is translated as CASGTGIEKLFF.

CDR3 nucleotides: TGTGCCAGCAGCTTAGGCGCGGGAGGGCCTGAGACCCAGTACTTC. This codes for CASSLGAGGPETQYF. This chain connects TRBV7-6 to TRBJ2-5, with 9 bases matching TRBD2. This CDR3 region has 15 residues. Germline trimming cut 1 base from V and 5 bases from J; bases unmatched to any gene: 5. Germline V lookup: CDR1 SGHVS, CDR2 FNYEAQ. The full variable domain, its missing parts supplied by reference TRBV7-6 and TRBJ2-5, is GAGVSQSPRYKVTKRGQDVALRCDPISGHVSLYWYRQALGQGPEFLTYFNYEAQQDKSGLPNDRFSAERPEGSISTLTIQRTEQRDSAMYRCASSLGAGGPETQYFGPGTRLLVL.

The chain carries TRBV15 and TRBJ2-7, with TRBD1 as a possible D gene (5 bases). Trimming pared 4 bases from V and 10 bases from J, leaving 14 bases between. Looked up from germline, CDR1 is LNHNV and CDR2 is YYDKDF (reference sequence). The CDR3 covers 12 residues. The CDR3 spells CATSISAGNQYF. In DNA form, the CDR3 reads TGTGCCACCAGCATATCAGCAGGGAATCAGTACTTC. The full variable domain, its missing parts supplied by reference TRBV15 and TRBJ2-7, is DAMVIQNPRYQVTQFGKPVTLSCSQTLNHNVMYWYQQKSSQAPKLLFHYYDKDFNNEADTPDNFQSRRPNTSFCFLDIRSPGLGDTAMYLCATSISAGNQYFGPGTRLTVT.

The J gene is TRBJ2-7, the V gene TRBV10-2, with D possibly TRBD2 on 5 matching bases. Trimming shortened V by 5 bases and J by 2 bases, and 13 bases separated the two germline ends. This CDR3 is built from 14 residues. Per the germline V gene, CDR1 is WSHSY and CDR2 is SAAADI. In DNA, the CDR3 is TGCGCCAGCAGTCAAGCGGCTACAACCTACGAGCAGTACTTC. Protein sequence: CASSQAATTYEQYF.

CDR3 DNA: TGTGCCAGCAGTTACTGGCGGGAAAGGTGGGGAGATACGCAGTATTTT. It translates to CASSYWRERWGDTQYF. The chain couples TRBV6-7 to TRBJ2-3; tentatively, D is TRBD2 (6 bases). TRBV6-7 is designated an ORF whose function remains uncertain. The V end was cut by 1 base, the J end by 5 bases, with 16 bases between. The CDR3 is made up of 16 amino acids.